This T cell receptor beta chain was profiled in a study of T cell repertoires in cytomegalovirus infection. The overall study: Selection of CMV epitopes for the study included recently identified HLA-C-restricted and well-studied HLA-B-restricted ones. Study-wide results and limits: CMV-specific HLA-C-restricted TCR beta clonotypes dominated the ex vivo response.

In the case of this clonotype: Antigen: not known.

A single record per CDR3 protein comes from TCRdb applying MiXCR to the reads. This table holds approximately 910,000 distinct CDR3 sequences, roughly a third found once. This clonotype originated in a human donor in good health (CMV status not recorded). Some clones in this sample may be carry-over from other donors' samples. The source material was cultured CD8+ T cells from PBMCs, sampled from culture after CMV antigen stimulation.

The CDR3 is CSAIDRGLSYNEQFF. The CDR3 bases are TGCAGTGCTATTGACAGGGGGTTGTCCTACAATGAGCAGTTCTTC. This rearrangement joins TRBV20-1 to TRBJ2-1; 9 bases are shared with TRBD1. V was clipped by 4 bases and J by 1 base; unmatched bases: 5. Germline CDR1 reads DFQATT; CDR2 reads SNEGSKA (reference sequence). This CDR3 comprises 15 residues.